Here is one T cell receptor (beta chain) with its context. The target antigen is unknown. These data belong to a study of siplizumab effects on memory and regulatory T cells. CDR3 length: 15 amino acids. V lost 5 bases, J lost 0 bases, and 15 bases lay in between. Germline loops: CDR1 SGHKS, CDR2 YYEKEE (reference sequence). General study points: Mapping to unstimulated subsets was achieved for only a minor fraction of alloreactive clones. The study did not confirm that proliferating Tregs from siplizumab cultures were suppressive. Both greater diversity than memory cells and a major contribution to the alloresponse seemed to characterize naive T cells.

Assays were performed on some 9.2 x 10^4 TCR templates per sample. TCRdb keeps only in-frame clones here, not all; method: immunoSEQ multiplex PCR. The sample lists 85,000 to 130,000 clones; 94% were seen once. Sequenced material: Tregs sorted from blood. This rearrangement joins TRBV5-5 to TRBJ2-7; D possibly corresponds to TRBD2 (6 bases). This clonotype was sampled from a human donor in good health. The CDR3 nucleotides read TGTGCCAGCAGTTACAACCGGGGGAGCTCCTACGAGCAGTACTTC. Its translation is CASSYNRGSSYEQYF.